Shown below are 23 T cell receptor beta chains from a single sample sequenced in a study of prognosis after radiotherapy for stage I lung cancer. Two-round multiplex PCR amplified TCR beta CDR3 from genomic DNA. It was primers specific to each TRBV and TRBJ gene that first-round PCR used. MiXCR was run by TCRdb on the multiplex PCR reads, yielding one entry per CDR3 protein. The table records 13,000 to 15,000 distinct CDR3 sequences, less than 45% of them present only once. Sequenced material: PBMCs, taken before or after stereotactic body radiation therapy (not recorded which). The receptors were gathered from a donor aged 50 or older with non-small cell lung cancer.

Turning to this clonotype: A read error is likely here: a far larger clone is one base away. The J gene is TRBJ1-6, the V gene TRBV6-7, with D possibly TRBD1 on 6 matching bases. TRBV6-7 is noted as an ORF with a role that remains uncertain. V lost 10 bases to trimming and J lost 5 bases, with 15 bases between them. The CDR3 loop spans 14 amino acids. The CDR3 is CANSSGVDNSPLHF. As DNA, the CDR3 is TGTGCCAACAGCTCAGGGGTGGATAATTCACCCCTCCACTTT.

About this clonotype: A much larger clone lies a single base off, so this may be a read error. The V and J genes are TRBV15 and TRBJ1-1; no firm D call. CDR1 is LNHNV and CDR2 is YYDKDF in the germline V gene (reference sequence). CDR3 length: 13 residues. In nucleotides, the CDR3 is TGTTCCACCAGCAGAGACCTGAACACTGAAGCTTTCTTT. Amino acid sequence: CSTSRDLNTEAFF.

This clonotype came up a few times. The chain is built from TRBV20-1 and TRBJ2-7; 10 bases match TRBD2. With 6 bases clipped from V and 6 bases from J, the junction kept 8 bases outside the gene matches. Germline V gene sequence: CDR1 DFQATT, CDR2 SNEGSKA (reference sequence). CDR3 length: 13 amino acids. CDR3 sequence (DNA): TGCAGTGCGAAAACTAGCGGGGCACTCGAGCAGTACTTC. This codes for CSAKTSGALEQYF.

This clonotype was counted at least ten times. The chain employs TRBV2 and TRBJ1-2; maybe TRBD1 (6 bases). Germline V gene sequence: CDR1 SNHLY, CDR2 FYNNEI. The CDR3 extends over 14 amino acids. The V gene lost 3 bases and the J gene lost 7 bases, with 15 bases spanning the gap. Here the CDR3 DNA reads TGTGCCAGCAGTGATGGGGGCCGGGTCAGTGGCTACACCTTC. This translates into CASSDGGRVSGYTF.

The chain combines TRBV3-1 with TRBJ1-4; 8 bases fit TRBD1. J was trimmed by 8 bases and V by 8 bases; bases with no gene match: 13. The CDR3 totals 15 residues. Germline-derived CDR1 and CDR2 are LGHDT and YNNKEL (reference sequence). This chain's CDR3 is CASQRQGFWGEKLFF. CDR3 sequence (DNA): TGTGCCAGCCAAAGACAGGGGTTCTGGGGAGAAAAACTGTTTTTT.

The chain uses TRBV7-8 and TRBJ2-1, with D possibly TRBD2 on 6 matching bases. V was pared by 3 bases and J by 1 base, with 13 bases between. Germline values: CDR1 SGHVS, CDR2 FQNEAQ. CDR3 length: 16 residues. Here the CDR3 reads CASSFGGMASYNEQFF. The CDR3 DNA reads TGTGCCAGCAGCTTTGGCGGGATGGCATCCTACAATGAGCAGTTCTTC. Complete variable domain (other parts from reference TRBV7-8 and TRBJ2-1): GAGVSQSPRYKVAKRGQDVALRCDPISGHVSLFWYQQALGQGPEFLTYFQNEAQLDKSGLPSDRFFAERPEGSVSTLKIQRTQQEDSAVYLCASSFGGMASYNEQFFGPGTRLTVL.

This clonotype was seen more than once but under ten times. The chain combines TRBV3-1 with TRBJ1-1; no definite D call. The germline V gene encodes CDR1 LGHDT and CDR2 YNNKEL (reference sequence). V lost 1 base and J lost 3, with 6 bases in between. The CDR3 extends over 13 amino acids. In nucleotides, the CDR3 is TGTGCCAGCAGCCAAGGGAGGTACACTGAAGCTTTCTTT. Protein: CASSQGRYTEAFF.

A single count supports this clonotype. This chain uses TRBV5-1 with TRBJ2-1; TRBD1 agrees at 8 bases. In germline, CDR1 is SGHRS, CDR2 YFSETQ. The length of the CDR3 is 12 residues. As DNA, the CDR3 is TGCGGCAGTCGCGGGGACAGGAATGAGCAGTTCTTC. Translated, it gives CGSRGDRNEQFF.

The CDR3 nucleotides are TGTGCCAGCAGTTCTGCAGGGGACTTCGCAAATGGCTACACCTTC. This gives the protein CASSSAGDFANGYTF. The rearrangement links TRBV28 to TRBJ1-2, with D perhaps TRBD1 (6 bases). Germline lookup yields CDR1 MDHEN and CDR2 SYDVKM. The CDR3 length is 15 residues. V was pared by 4 bases and J by 6 bases, with 18 bases between.

This clonotype was detected once. A far bigger clonotype differs at one base, so this is likely a read error. The V and J genes are TRBV6-4 and TRBJ2-5; D uncertain. The J call could be wrong; TRBJ2-1 is a better fit for the DNA end. The CDR3 totals 13 residues. Germline CDR1 reads MRHNA; CDR2 reads SNTAGT. DNA of the CDR3: TGTGCCGGCAGCGCCTCTGAGGACAATGAGCAGTTCTTC. Translated: CAGSASEDNEQFF.

This clonotype was picked up many times. The chain uses TRBV28 and TRBJ1-5; no definite D call. The germline V gene encodes CDR1 MDHEN and CDR2 SYDVKM. The V end was cut by 6 bases, the J end by 2 bases, with 14 bases between. The CDR3 runs to 15 residues. For the CDR3, the DNA is TGTGCCAGCAGGGCGGGGTCGGGTGGCAATCAGCCCCAGCATTTT. This translates into CASRAGSGGNQPQHF.

This clonotype appeared many times. V is TRBV6-1 and J is TRBJ1-1, with D possibly matching TRBD1 (6 bases). This CDR3 is built from 17 residues. Germline lookup yields CDR1 MNHNS and CDR2 SASEGT. V was trimmed by 8 bases and J by 2 bases, leaving 24 bases between them. The CDR3 region is CASSWGQGASVNTEAFF. CDR3 sequence (DNA): TGTGCCAGCTCGTGGGGGCAGGGAGCATCAGTAAACACTGAAGCTTTCTTT.

This clonotype was recorded many times. The V call is TRBV7-9, the J call TRBJ2-7; D is unclear. CDR1 and CDR2 (germline): SEHNR, FQNEAQ (reference sequence). V gave up 5 bases and J gave up 6 bases, with 8 bases separating them. The CDR3 length is 11 residues. The CDR3 DNA sequence: TGTGCCAGCAGCGACAAGTCCGAGCAGTACTTC. As protein: CASSDKSEQYF.

Details on this clonotype: This may stem from a read error, because a much larger clone lies one nucleotide away. The chain employs TRBV5-6 and TRBJ1-1; D gene ambiguous. Germline-derived CDR1 and CDR2 are SGHDT and YYEEEE. This CDR3 region has 14 residues. Here the CDR3 DNA reads TGTGTCAGCAGCTTCCCCCCAGGACGGACTGAAGCTTTCTTT. Amino acid sequence: CVSSFPPGRTEAFF.

In regard to this clonotype: Given a far larger clone just one base away, this is likely a sequencing read error. V gene TRBV6-7 combines with J gene TRBJ2-1; no clear D gene. TRBV6-7 is flagged as an ORF with uncertain function. CDR3 length: 13 residues. The ends were cut back, 6 bases at V and 4 bases at J, with 10 bases in the middle. The CDR3 DNA reads TGTGCCAGCAGCGCCTCTGAGTACAATGAGCAGTTCTTC. Translation: CASSASEYNEQFF.

A remark on this clonotype: A junction end diverges from the germline sequence, so it may reflect a read error. The chain employs TRBV19 and TRBJ1-2, with D tentatively TRBD1 (6 bases). The germline CDR1 and CDR2 sequences are LNHDA and SQIVND (reference sequence). There are 13 residues in the CDR3. CDR3 loop: CPSSVTGLRGYTF. In nucleotides, the CDR3 is TGTCCCAGTAGTGTCACAGGGTTGCGTGGCTACACCTTC.

This chain uses TRBV5-1 with TRBJ2-3; the D is unclear. Trimming removed 7 bases at V and 1 base at J, with 19 bases between. This CDR3 is built from 16 residues. From germline, CDR1 is SGHRS and CDR2 YFSETQ. CDR3 sequence (DNA): TGCGCCAGCCACTCTACGCTGGGTGCCGGCACAGATACGCAGTATTTT. Translated: CASHSTLGAGTDTQYF.

On this clonotype itself: Only one base separates this from a far larger clonotype, so it likely reflects a read error. V gene TRBV6-8 combines with J gene TRBJ1-2, with TRBD1 as a possible D gene (5 bases). Germline V CDR1 and CDR2: MNHGY, SAAAGT. The CDR3 has 14 amino acids. The CDR3: CVSSYSQGNYGYTF. The CDR3 DNA reads as TGTGTCAGCAGTTACTCGCAGGGCAACTATGGCTACACCTTC.

This clonotype was seen repeatedly, ten times or more. Written as DNA, the CDR3 is TGTGCCAGCAGCTTTCCAGGGGGCACTGAAGCTTTCTTT. Translation: CASSFPGGTEAFF. The chain uses TRBV7-6 and TRBJ1-1, with 7 bases identical to TRBD1. The CDR3 is made up of 13 amino acids. Germline trimming cut 3 bases from V and 4 bases from J; bases unmatched to any gene: 2. CDR1 is SGHVS, CDR2 FNYEAQ, per germline.

This clonotype was observed many times. The chain employs TRBV20-1 and TRBJ2-1, with D maybe TRBD1 (5 bases). CDR1 is DFQATT, CDR2 SNEGSKA, per germline (reference sequence). With 6 bases removed from V and 0 bases from J, the gap between germline ends came to 15 bases. This CDR3 is 15 amino acids long. The CDR3 sequence is CSAPFAGISYNEQFF. The CDR3 region has the DNA TGCAGTGCCCCTTTTGCAGGGATCTCCTACAATGAGCAGTTCTTC.

At least ten counts were recorded for this clonotype. No DNA is shown, since the ends of the CDR3 on it are uncertain; the CDR3 is the one TCRdb lists. This chain connects TRBV7-8 to TRBJ2-7; the table's D gene call, TRBD1, was not cross checked with the DNA. The CDR3 is 22 amino acids long, termini counted. Germline-derived CDR1 and CDR2 are SGHVS and FQNEAQ. The CDR3 loop reads CASSGQGIISYEQYFRAYEQYF.

Note on this clonotype: This may stem from a read error, because a much larger clone lies one nucleotide away. The chain employs TRBV7-9 and TRBJ2-3, with 15 nucleotides matching TRBD2. This CDR3 spans 16 amino acids. CDR1 and CDR2 (germline): SEHNR, FQNEAQ (reference sequence). CDR3: CVSSPWTSGGADTQYF. Written as DNA, the CDR3 is TGTGTCAGCAGCCCCTGGACTAGCGGGGGGGCTGATACGCAGTATTTT. The full variable domain, its missing parts supplied by reference TRBV7-9 and TRBJ2-3, is DTGVSQNPRHKITKRGQNVTFRCDPISEHNRLYWYRQTLGQGPEFLTYFQNEAQLEKSRLLSDRFSAERPKGSFSTLEIQRTEQGDSAMYLCVSSPWTSGGADTQYFGPGTRLTVL.

This clonotype is medium-sized in the sample. This chain joins TRBV19 and TRBJ1-5; D is unresolved. The V gene's germline CDR1 is LNHDA and CDR2 SQIVND (reference sequence). The CDR3 has 14 residues. V was pared by 2 bases and J by 4 bases, with 9 bases between. The CDR3 DNA sequence: TGTGCCAGTAGTATAAGACCGGTAAATCAGCCCCAGCATTTT. Translated: CASSIRPVNQPQHF. Full variable domain (remainder filled in from reference TRBV19 and TRBJ1-5): DGGITQSPKYLFRKEGQNVTLSCEQNLNHDAMYWYRQDPGQGLRLIYYSQIVNDFQKGDIAEGYSVSREKKESFPLTVTSAQKNPTAFYLCASSIRPVNQPQHFGDGTRLSIL.